Below, 25 T cell receptor beta chains from the same sample are listed, as sequenced in a study of T cell repertoires in cytomegalovirus infection. Their recognized antigens are unknown. TCRdb reprocessed the reads with MiXCR, giving one entry per CDR3 protein. The sample shows 400,000 to 600,000 distinct CDR3 sequences, approximately 42% of them seen only once. The specimen was cultured PBMCs, collected from culture after CMV antigen stimulation. These receptors originate from a human donor in good health (CMV status not recorded). Some clones in this sample may be carry-over from other donors' samples.

J is TRBJ2-7 and V is TRBV7-3, with a tentative D call TRBD1 (6 bases). In germline, CDR1 is SGHTA, CDR2 FQGTGA. V was clipped by 5 bases and J by 5 bases, with 16 bases between them. The CDR3 contains 14 residues. Here the CDR3 DNA reads TGTGCCAGCAGCGAGAGGACAGCTTACGACGAGCAGTACTTC. Encoded protein: CASSERTAYDEQYF.

The chain is built from TRBV27 and TRBJ2-5, with TRBD2 as a possible D gene (6 bases). This CDR3 region has 14 residues. CDR1 is MNHEY and CDR2 is SMNVEV in the germline V gene (reference sequence). V was trimmed by 5 bases and J by 6 bases, leaving 16 bases between them. The CDR3 coding sequence is TGTGCCAGCAGTCCCCCCGCGGGATTGAAGACCCAGTACTTC. Protein sequence: CASSPPAGLKTQYF.

This chain connects TRBV19 to TRBJ1-2; TRBD1 aligns across 7 bases. J lost 3 bases, V lost 9 bases, and 4 bases had no gene match. CDR1 and CDR2 (germline): LNHDA, SQIVND (reference sequence). This CDR3 is built from 12 residues. CDR3 region: CASRQGHYGYTF. CDR3 DNA sequence: TGTGCCAGCCGACAGGGCCACTATGGCTACACCTTC.

The J gene is TRBJ1-5, the V gene TRBV2, with TRBD1 identical over 9 bases. CDR3 length equals 15 residues. Trimming removed 8 bases from V and 1 base from J; junction bases left unmatched: 6. Per germline, CDR1 SNHLY and CDR2 FYNNEI. The CDR3 protein is CASGRDRGSNQPQHF. The CDR3 nucleotides are TGTGCCAGCGGCCGAGACAGGGGGAGCAATCAGCCCCAGCATTTT.

This clonotype was detected only a few times. V usage is TRBV18 and J usage is TRBJ1-6; D perhaps matches TRBD1 (6 bases). CDR1 KGHSH and CDR2 LQKENI come from the germline V gene. The CDR3 consists of 14 residues. Trimming removed 2 bases at V and 13 bases at J, with 15 bases between. In nucleotides, the CDR3 is TGTGCCAGCTCACCAGCCTTCCACAGGGTTCCCCTCCACTTT. As protein: CASSPAFHRVPLHF.

The chain links TRBV20-1 to TRBJ2-7; TRBD1 agrees at 8 bases. CDR1 DFQATT and CDR2 SNEGSKA come from the germline V gene (reference sequence). V lost 4 bases and J lost 4; bases outside the gene matches: 9. The CDR3 consists of 14 residues. The CDR3 protein is CSATSGTGKYEQYF. The CDR3, as DNA: TGCAGTGCTACTTCCGGGACAGGAAAGTACGAGCAGTACTTC.

This clonotype was found a few times. The chain joins TRBV7-8 to TRBJ2-7; 10 bases match TRBD1. V lost 3 bases and J lost 3; bases outside the gene matches: 8. The germline V gene encodes CDR1 SGHVS and CDR2 FQNEAQ. The CDR3 covers 16 residues. CDR3: CASSFQPGQGSYEQYF. The CDR3 DNA reads as TGTGCCAGCAGCTTTCAACCGGGACAGGGGAGCTACGAGCAGTACTTC.

This clonotype occurred a few times. The chain employs TRBV2 and TRBJ2-5; no firm D call. V was shortened by 6 bases and J by 3 bases, with 11 bases between the two germline ends. CDR1 SNHLY and CDR2 FYNNEI come from the germline V gene. The CDR3 extends over 13 amino acids. CDR3 sequence reads: CASSQRREETQYF. DNA of the CDR3: TGTGCCAGCAGCCAGCGTCGAGAAGAGACCCAGTACTTC.

This chain links TRBV12-3 or TRBV12-4 with TRBJ1-2; 7 positions agree with TRBD1. The V segment lost 5 bases and the J segment 8 bases; nucleotides outside the gene matches: 32. This CDR3 is 21 amino acids long. Here the CDR3 reads CASSRTGGSSMATPGGEGYTF. The CDR3 nucleotides read TGTGCCAGCAGTCGGACAGGCGGTTCCTCTATGGCTACACCGGGGGGGGAGGGCTACACCTTC.

This clonotype has more than one count but fewer than ten. This sequence joins TRBV19 and TRBJ2-1; TRBD2 matches 11 bases. The CDR3 contains 17 residues. The germline CDR1 and CDR2 sequences are LNHDA and SQIVND (reference sequence). Trimming took 3 bases from V and 3 from J; bases not matched to a gene: 7. The CDR3 region has the DNA TGTGCCAGTAGTATCGGTAGCGGGGGGGGGCGCTACAATGAGCAGTTCTTC. Encoded protein: CASSIGSGGGRYNEQFF.

This clonotype showed up just a few times. V and J are TRBV2 and TRBJ1-5; D is unresolved. CDR1 is SNHLY, CDR2 FYNNEI, per germline. V was pared by 3 bases and J by 1 base, with 7 bases between. There are 14 residues in the CDR3. The CDR3 is CASSEITSNQPQHF. The CDR3 DNA is TGTGCCAGCAGTGAGATCACGAGCAATCAGCCCCAGCATTTT.

This clonotype was seen more than once but under ten times. V and J are TRBV7-2 and TRBJ2-4; D is possibly TRBD2 (6 bases). CDR3 length: 14 residues. V was clipped by 2 bases and J by 3 bases, with 8 bases between them. Germline assignment: CDR1 SGHTA and CDR2 FQGNSA. The CDR3 protein is CASSLPGLKNIQYF. The CDR3 DNA follows: TGTGCCAGCAGCTTACCGGGACTCAAAAACATTCAGTACTTC.

This chain joins TRBV12-3 or TRBV12-4 and TRBJ1-1, with 7 bases that match TRBD1. This CDR3 is 15 amino acids long. V shed 5 bases, J shed 4 bases, and the junction held 10 bases outside the gene matches. CDR3 in amino acids: CASSVQTGPATEAFF. The CDR3 coding sequence is TGTGCCAGCAGTGTACAGACAGGGCCAGCCACTGAAGCTTTCTTT.

This sequence joins TRBV6-2 or TRBV6-3 and TRBJ1-4, with D tentatively TRBD1 (6 bases). The V end was cut by 5 bases, the J end by 7 bases, with 14 bases between. This CDR3 is 14 amino acids long. The germline V gene encodes CDR1 MNHEY and CDR2 SVGEGT. The CDR3 here is CASSQQGWSEKLFF. The CDR3 bases are TGTGCCAGCAGTCAACAGGGATGGAGTGAAAAACTGTTTTTT.

This clonotype has just a few counts. This chain joins TRBV28 and TRBJ2-5, with 8 positions matching TRBD2. This CDR3 is 16 amino acids long. The germline V gene has CDR1 MDHEN and CDR2 SYDVKM. Losses at the gene ends were 6 bases for V and 3 bases for J; bases not matched to a gene: 12. This CDR3 reads CASRLRGTRIKETQYF. The CDR3 DNA sequence: TGTGCCAGCAGACTCCGCGGGACTAGAATTAAAGAGACCCAGTACTTC.

J is TRBJ2-3 and V is TRBV7-2; no definite D call. V was cut by 1 base and J by 0 bases, with 5 bases left in between. Germline V gene lookup returns CDR1 SGHTA and CDR2 FQGNSA. This CDR3 contains 14 residues. This CDR3 is CASSLVYSTDTQYF. The CDR3 DNA reads TGTGCCAGCAGCTTAGTCTATAGCACAGATACGCAGTATTTT.

This clonotype has just a few counts. The chain joins TRBV6-6 to TRBJ2-5, with TRBD2 matching 10 bases. CDR3 size: 16 residues. The germline V gene encodes CDR1 MNHNY and CDR2 SVGAGI (reference sequence). The V and J ends lost 8 bases and 4 bases, in that order; junction bases with no gene match: 13. CDR3 in amino acids: CASRKRGGLFLETQYF. The CDR3 bases are TGTGCCAGCCGTAAGCGGGGGGGCCTGTTTTTAGAGACCCAGTACTTC.

This clonotype was seen only a few times. This chain uses TRBV7-2 with TRBJ2-5; D is ambiguous. The germline V gene has CDR1 SGHTA and CDR2 FQGNSA. The CDR3 is made up of 13 amino acids. Between the trimmed V and J ends, which lost 5 bases and 5 bases, there was a span of 12 bases. In DNA, the CDR3 is TGTGCCAGCAGCACCGGGCCAAAGGAGACCCAGTACTTC. It codes for CASSTGPKETQYF.

CDR3 coding DNA: TGTGCCAGCAGCTTAGCGGAGGGGATCAATGAAAAACTGTTTTTT. Translated, it gives CASSLAEGINEKLFF. This chain connects TRBV7-9 to TRBJ1-4; D may be TRBD1 (5 bases). The CDR3 covers 15 residues. Germline V gene lookup returns CDR1 SEHNR and CDR2 FQNEAQ (reference sequence). V lost 0 bases and J 5 bases, leaving 10 bases between the germline ends.

The V gene is TRBV5-1, the J gene TRBJ1-1; 10 positions match TRBD1. The V gene's germline CDR1 is SGHRS and CDR2 YFSETQ. The V segment lost 0 bases and the J segment 5 bases; nucleotides outside the gene matches: 4. The CDR3 is 15 residues long. The CDR3 reads CASSLEGQGLTEAFF. CDR3 bases: TGCGCCAGCAGCTTGGAGGGACAGGGGCTGACTGAAGCTTTCTTT. The complete variable domain, with remaining parts taken from reference TRBV5-1 and TRBJ1-1, reads KAGVTQTPRYLIKTRGQQVTLSCSPISGHRSVSWYQQTPGQGLQFLFEYFSETQRNKGNFPGRFSGRQFSNSRSEMNVSTLELGDSALYLCASSLEGQGLTEAFFGQGTRLTVV.

The chain recombines TRBV6-8 with TRBJ2-6; no definite D call. Germline V gene sequence: CDR1 MNHGY, CDR2 SAAAGT. V lost 7 bases and J 0 bases, leaving 13 bases between the germline ends. The CDR3 length is 16 residues. The CDR3 DNA is TGTGCCAGCACGCCTCTCTCGGCCTCTGGGGCCAACGTCCTGACTTTC. Its protein is CASTPLSASGANVLTF.

This clonotype appeared a few times. The rearrangement links TRBV12-3 or TRBV12-4 to TRBJ2-1; unclear D gene. The V end was cut by 7 bases, the J end by 4 bases, with 11 bases between. The CDR3 covers 13 residues. The CDR3 DNA is TGTGCCAGCACCAAGAGAGAGTACAATGAGCAGTTCTTC. This codes for CASTKREYNEQFF.

This clonotype was picked up many times. The CDR3 DNA follows: TGTGCCAGCAGCCCCCGAACGGGGTCCTACAATGAGCAGTTCTTC. Translation: CASSPRTGSYNEQFF. The genes are TRBV7-2 and TRBJ2-1; a weak D match, TRBD2 (5 bases). The V gene lost 5 bases and the J gene lost 1 base, with 12 bases spanning the gap. The germline V gene encodes CDR1 SGHTA and CDR2 FQGNSA. CDR3 length: 15 amino acids.

The CDR3 reads CASTEQGVGQETQYF. CDR3 DNA: TGTGCCAGCACCGAACAGGGGGTCGGCCAAGAGACCCAGTACTTC. The rearrangement uses TRBV7-2 and TRBJ2-5, with 8 nucleotides matching TRBD1. J lost 1 base, V lost 7 bases, and 8 bases had no gene match. Germline V lookup: CDR1 SGHTA, CDR2 FQGNSA. This CDR3 contains 15 residues.

This chain links TRBV5-1 with TRBJ2-1; 10 nucleotides line up with TRBD2. V was clipped by 0 bases and J by 9 bases; unmatched bases: 6. The CDR3 has 15 residues. The germline V gene encodes CDR1 SGHRS and CDR2 YFSETQ. This chain's CDR3 is CASSLEASGSGEQFF. CDR3 DNA sequence: TGCGCCAGCAGCTTGGAGGCTAGCGGGAGTGGTGAGCAGTTCTTC. Together with reference TRBV5-1 and TRBJ2-1, the CDR3 gives the full variable domain: KAGVTQTPRYLIKTRGQQVTLSCSPISGHRSVSWYQQTPGQGLQFLFEYFSETQRNKGNFPGRFSGRQFSNSRSEMNVSTLELGDSALYLCASSLEASGSGEQFFGPGTRLTVL.